The following is a T cell receptor (beta chain) sequence with its context. As yet, its antigen is unknown. Profiled with immunoSEQ multiplex PCR; TCRdb holds only in-frame clones, not every one. There are over a million clones in the sample; approximately 70% occur only once, and 1.5% lies in the top ten. The sample belongs to a study of shared clonotypes between healthy human individuals. About the study: Researchers drew samples from two women and a few men aged 18 to 49. Per-donor plates numbered three CD4 naive, three CD4 memory, two CD8 naive and one CD8 memory.

The study's findings and limits: A handful of donors had 4% to 5% of their naive CD4 clonotypes in common. Generally, naive subsets came out with larger estimated richness than memory subsets.

CDR3 length: 17 residues. The V gene's germline CDR1 is SGHRS and CDR2 YFSETQ. V was shortened by 4 bases and J by 4 bases, with 24 bases between the two germline ends. The source is a man in his late teens or twenties in good health. The rearrangement links TRBV5-1 to TRBJ2-7; tentatively, D is TRBD2 (6 bases). Sequencing was carried out using memory CD4+ T cells sorted from blood. As for subset: CD45RA-negative fraction. CDR3 DNA: TGCGCCAGCAGCCTTAATCTGCCAGGCGGGGCAAAATACGAGCAGTACTTC. Protein: CASSLNLPGGAKYEQYF.